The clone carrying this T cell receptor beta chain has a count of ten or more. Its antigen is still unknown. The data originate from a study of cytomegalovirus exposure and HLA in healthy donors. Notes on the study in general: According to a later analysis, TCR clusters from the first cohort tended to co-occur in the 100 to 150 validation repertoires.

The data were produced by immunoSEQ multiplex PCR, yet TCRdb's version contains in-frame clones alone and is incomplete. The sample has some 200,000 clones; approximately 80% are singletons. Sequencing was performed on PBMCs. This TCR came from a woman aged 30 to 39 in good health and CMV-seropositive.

CDR3: CASIDRSNYGYTF. The CDR3 DNA reads as TGTGCCAGCATTGACAGGAGCAACTATGGCTACACCTTC. The chain is built from TRBV6-6 and TRBJ1-2; possible D gene TRBD1, 6 bases. Trimming removed 7 bases from V and 2 bases from J, with 11 bases in between. Germline V lookup: CDR1 MNHNY, CDR2 SVGAGI (reference sequence). This CDR3 comprises 13 residues.